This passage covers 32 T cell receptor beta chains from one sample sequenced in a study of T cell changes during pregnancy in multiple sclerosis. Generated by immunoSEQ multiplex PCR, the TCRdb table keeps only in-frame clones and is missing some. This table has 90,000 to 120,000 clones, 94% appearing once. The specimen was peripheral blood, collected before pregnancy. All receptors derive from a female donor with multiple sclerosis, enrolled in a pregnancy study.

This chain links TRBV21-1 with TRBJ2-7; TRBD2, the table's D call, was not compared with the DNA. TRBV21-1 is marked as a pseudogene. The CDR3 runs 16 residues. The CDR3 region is CASSKGGWRSRYEQYF. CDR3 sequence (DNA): TGTGCCAGCAGCAAAGGCGGGTGGAGAAGTCGCTACGAGCAGTACTTC.

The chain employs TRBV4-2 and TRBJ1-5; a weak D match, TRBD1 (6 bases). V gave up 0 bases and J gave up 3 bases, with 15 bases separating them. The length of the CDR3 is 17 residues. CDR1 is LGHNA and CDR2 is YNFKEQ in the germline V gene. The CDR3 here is CASSQDRGKNINQPQHF. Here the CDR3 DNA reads TGTGCCAGCAGCCAAGATAGGGGGAAGAACATCAATCAGCCCCAGCATTTT.

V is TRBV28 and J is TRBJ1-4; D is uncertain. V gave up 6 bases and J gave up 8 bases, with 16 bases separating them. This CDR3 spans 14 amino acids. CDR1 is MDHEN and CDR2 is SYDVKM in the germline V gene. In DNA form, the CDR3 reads TGTGCCAGCAGCGACTTCCTTAGGAGCGAAAAACTGTTTTTT. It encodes CASSDFLRSEKLFF.

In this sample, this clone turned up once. This CDR3 reads CASSSRQGRYEQYF. The CDR3 nucleotides read TGCGCCAGCAGCTCCCGACAGGGCAGATACGAGCAGTACTTC. This chain uses TRBV5-1 with TRBJ2-7, with 7 bases lining up with TRBD1. Losses at the gene ends were 3 bases for V and 4 bases for J; bases not matched to a gene: 7. This CDR3 is 14 amino acids long. Germline CDR1 is SGHRS and CDR2 is YFSETQ.

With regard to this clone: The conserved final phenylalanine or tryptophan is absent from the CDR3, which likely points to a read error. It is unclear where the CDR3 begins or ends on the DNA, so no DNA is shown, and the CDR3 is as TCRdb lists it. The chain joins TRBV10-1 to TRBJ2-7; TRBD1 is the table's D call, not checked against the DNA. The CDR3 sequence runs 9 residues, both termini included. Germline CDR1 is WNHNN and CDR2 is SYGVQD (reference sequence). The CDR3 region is CASSNPDRD.

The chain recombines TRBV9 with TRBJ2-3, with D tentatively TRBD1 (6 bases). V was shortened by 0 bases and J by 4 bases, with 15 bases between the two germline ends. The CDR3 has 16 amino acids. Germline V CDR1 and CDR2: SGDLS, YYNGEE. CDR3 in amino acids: CASSVVHGQGSDTQYF. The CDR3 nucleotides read TGTGCCAGCAGCGTAGTACACGGGCAGGGGTCAGATACGCAGTATTTT. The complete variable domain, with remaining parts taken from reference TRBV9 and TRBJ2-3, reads DSGVTQTPKHLITATGQRVTLRCSPRSGDLSVYWYQQSLDQGLQFLIQYYNGEERAKGNILERFSAQQFPDLHSELNLSSLELGDSALYFCASSVVHGQGSDTQYFGPGTRLTVL.

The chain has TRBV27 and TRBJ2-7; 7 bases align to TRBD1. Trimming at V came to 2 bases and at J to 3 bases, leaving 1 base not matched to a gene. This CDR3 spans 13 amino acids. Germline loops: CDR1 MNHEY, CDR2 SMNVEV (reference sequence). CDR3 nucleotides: TGTGCCAGCAGTTTAACAGGGGACTACGAGCAGTACTTC. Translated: CASSLTGDYEQYF.

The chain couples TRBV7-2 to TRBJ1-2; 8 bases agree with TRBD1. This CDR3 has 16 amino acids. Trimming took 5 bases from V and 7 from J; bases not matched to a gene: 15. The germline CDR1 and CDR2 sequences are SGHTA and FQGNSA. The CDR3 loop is CASSLDREGVMSGYTF. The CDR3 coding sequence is TGTGCCAGCAGCCTGGACAGGGAGGGGGTTATGTCTGGCTACACCTTC.

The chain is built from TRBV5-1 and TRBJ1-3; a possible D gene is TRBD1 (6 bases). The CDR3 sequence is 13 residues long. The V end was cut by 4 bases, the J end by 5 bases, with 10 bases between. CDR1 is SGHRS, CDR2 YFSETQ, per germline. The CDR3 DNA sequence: TGCGCCAGCAGCCGGGACATAAGAAACACCATATATTTT. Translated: CASSRDIRNTIYF.

The CDR3 reads CASSSSQGGTEAFF. CDR3 sequence (DNA): TGTGCCAGCAGCTCATCACAGGGGGGGACTGAAGCTTTCTTT. J is TRBJ1-1 and V is TRBV7-8, with 8 bases lining up with TRBD1. Germline lookup yields CDR1 SGHVS and CDR2 FQNEAQ. CDR3 size: 14 residues. J gave up 5 bases and V 4 bases, and 6 bases lay outside the gene matches.

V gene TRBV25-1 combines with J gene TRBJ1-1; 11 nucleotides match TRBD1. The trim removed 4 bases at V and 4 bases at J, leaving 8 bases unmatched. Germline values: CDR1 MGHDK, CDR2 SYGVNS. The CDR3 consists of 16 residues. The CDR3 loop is CASSGPGQGVGTEAFF. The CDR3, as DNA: TGTGCCAGCAGTGGACCGGGACAGGGGGTTGGCACTGAAGCTTTCTTT.

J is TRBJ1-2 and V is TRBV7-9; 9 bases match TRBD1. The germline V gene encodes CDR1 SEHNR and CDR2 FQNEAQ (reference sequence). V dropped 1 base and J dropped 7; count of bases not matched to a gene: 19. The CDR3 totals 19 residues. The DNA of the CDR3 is TGTGCCAGCAGCTTAGGAATTGGGGGACAGGGAAAGGTTGGTAGTGGCTACACCTTC. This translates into CASSLGIGGQGKVGSGYTF.

The DNA of the CDR3 is TGCAGCGGGAGGGAGGGGACGGGGGAGCTGTTTTTT. It yields the protein CSGREGTGELFF. The chain couples TRBV29-1 to TRBJ2-2, with 7 bases that match TRBD2. Looked up from germline, CDR1 is SQVTM and CDR2 is ANQGSEA. J gave up 8 bases and V 7 bases, and 7 bases lay outside the gene matches. CDR3 length: 12 amino acids.

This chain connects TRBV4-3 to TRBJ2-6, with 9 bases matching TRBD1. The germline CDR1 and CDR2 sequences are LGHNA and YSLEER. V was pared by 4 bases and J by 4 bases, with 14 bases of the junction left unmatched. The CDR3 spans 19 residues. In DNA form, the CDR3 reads TGCGCCAGCAGCCTCTTTCTCCGGGACAGGGCTTTCGGGGCCAACGTCCTGACTTTC. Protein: CASSLFLRDRAFGANVLTF.

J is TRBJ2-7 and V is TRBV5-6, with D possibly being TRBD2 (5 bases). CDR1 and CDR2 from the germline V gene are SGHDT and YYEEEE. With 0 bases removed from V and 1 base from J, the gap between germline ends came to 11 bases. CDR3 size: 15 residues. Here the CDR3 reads CASSLGTDVSYEQYF. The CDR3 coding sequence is TGTGCCAGCAGCTTGGGGACTGATGTTTCCTACGAGCAGTACTTC. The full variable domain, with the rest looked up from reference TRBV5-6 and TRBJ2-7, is DAGVTQSPTHLIKTRGQQVTLRCSPKSGHDTVSWYQQALGQGPQFIFQYYEEEERQRGNFPDRFSGHQFPNYSSELNVNALLLGDSALYLCASSLGTDVSYEQYFGPGTRLTVT.

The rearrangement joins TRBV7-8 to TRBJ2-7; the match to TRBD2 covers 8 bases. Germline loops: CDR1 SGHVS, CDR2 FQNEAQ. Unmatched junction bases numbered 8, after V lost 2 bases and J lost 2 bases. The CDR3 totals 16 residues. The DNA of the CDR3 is TGTGCCAGCAGCTTACCCCCCCTAGCGGGTCCCTACGAGCAGTACTTC. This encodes CASSLPPLAGPYEQYF.

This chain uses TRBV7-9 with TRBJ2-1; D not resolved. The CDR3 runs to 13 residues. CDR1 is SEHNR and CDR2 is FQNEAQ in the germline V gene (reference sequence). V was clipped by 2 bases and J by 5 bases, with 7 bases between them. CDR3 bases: TGTGCCAGCAGCTTACCCTCGGACAATGAGCAGTTCTTC. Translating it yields CASSLPSDNEQFF.

As DNA, the CDR3 is TGTGCCAGCAGCCCTAGCGCCCGAGTGGGAACAGGGGGCTACGAGCAGTACTTC. It yields the protein CASSPSARVGTGGYEQYF. The chain employs TRBV4-2 and TRBJ2-7, with TRBD1 matching 8 bases. Losses at the gene ends were 4 bases for V and 3 bases for J; bases not matched to a gene: 17. Germline lookup yields CDR1 LGHNA and CDR2 YNFKEQ. This CDR3 contains 18 residues.

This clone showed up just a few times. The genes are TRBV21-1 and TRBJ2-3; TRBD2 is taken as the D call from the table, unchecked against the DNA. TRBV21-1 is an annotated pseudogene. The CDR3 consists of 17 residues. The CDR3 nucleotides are TGTGCCAGCAGCCCCACCTGCGGGGGGGCGGATACAGATACGCAGTATTTT. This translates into CASSPTCGGADTDTQYF.

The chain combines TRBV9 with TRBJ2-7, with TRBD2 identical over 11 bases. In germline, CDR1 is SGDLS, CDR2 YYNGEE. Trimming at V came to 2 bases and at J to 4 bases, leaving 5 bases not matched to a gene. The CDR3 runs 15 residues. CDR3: CASSVLAGGRYEQYF. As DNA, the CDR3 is TGTGCCAGCAGCGTCTTAGCGGGAGGGAGGTACGAGCAGTACTTC.

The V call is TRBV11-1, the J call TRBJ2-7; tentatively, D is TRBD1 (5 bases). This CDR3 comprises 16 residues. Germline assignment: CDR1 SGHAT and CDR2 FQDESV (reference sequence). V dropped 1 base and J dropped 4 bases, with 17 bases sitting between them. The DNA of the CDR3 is TGTGCCAGCAGCTTAGGGGCTGGGCAGGGTAAGTACGAGCAGTACTTC. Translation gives CASSLGAGQGKYEQYF.

The CDR3 DNA reads as TGTGCCTGGAGCCAGGGGGCTAGCGCGTTCGACAATGAGCAGTTCTTC. Translating it yields CAWSQGASAFDNEQFF. V and J are TRBV30 and TRBJ2-1; 8 nucleotides match TRBD1. The germline V gene encodes CDR1 GTSNPN and CDR2 SVGIG (reference sequence). The J segment lost 5 bases and the V segment lost 3 bases, leaving 12 bases of the junction unmatched. This CDR3 has 16 amino acids.

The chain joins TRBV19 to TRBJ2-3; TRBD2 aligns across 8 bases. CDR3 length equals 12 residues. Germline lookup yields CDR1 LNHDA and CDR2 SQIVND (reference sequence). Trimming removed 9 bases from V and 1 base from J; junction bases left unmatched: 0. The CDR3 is CASGGGTDTQYF. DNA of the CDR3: TGTGCCAGCGGGGGGGGCACAGATACGCAGTATTTT.

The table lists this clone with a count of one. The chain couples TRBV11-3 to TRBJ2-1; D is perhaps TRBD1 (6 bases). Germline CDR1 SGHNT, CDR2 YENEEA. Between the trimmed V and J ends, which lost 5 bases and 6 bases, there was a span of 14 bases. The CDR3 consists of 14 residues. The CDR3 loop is CASSLTGQINEQFF. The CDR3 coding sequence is TGTGCCAGCAGCCTCACAGGACAGATCAATGAGCAGTTCTTC.

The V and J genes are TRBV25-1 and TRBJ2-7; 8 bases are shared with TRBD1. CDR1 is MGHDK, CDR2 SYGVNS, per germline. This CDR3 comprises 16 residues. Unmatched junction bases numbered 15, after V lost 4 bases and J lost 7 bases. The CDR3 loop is CASSGLTGVERMEQYF. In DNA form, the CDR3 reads TGTGCCAGCAGTGGCCTGACAGGGGTTGAGAGGATGGAGCAGTACTTC.

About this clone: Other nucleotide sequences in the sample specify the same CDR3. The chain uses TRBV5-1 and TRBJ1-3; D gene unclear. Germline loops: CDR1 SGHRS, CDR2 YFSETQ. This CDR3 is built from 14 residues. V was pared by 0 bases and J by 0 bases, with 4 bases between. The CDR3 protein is CASSLGASGNTIYF. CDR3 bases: TGCGCCAGCAGCTTGGGAGCCTCTGGAAACACCATATATTTT.

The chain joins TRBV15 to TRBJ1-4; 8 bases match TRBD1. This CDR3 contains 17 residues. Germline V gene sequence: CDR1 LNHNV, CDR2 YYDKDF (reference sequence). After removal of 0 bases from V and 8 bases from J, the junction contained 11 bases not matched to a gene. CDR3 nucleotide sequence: TGTGCCACCAGCAGAGATCCCTGGACAGGGCAGGGGGAAAAACTGTTTTTT. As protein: CATSRDPWTGQGEKLFF.

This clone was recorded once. CDR3: CASTPGQSSGANVLTF. CDR3 bases: TGCGCCAGCACACCGGGACAGAGCTCTGGGGCCAACGTCCTGACTTTC. The rearrangement uses TRBV4-3 and TRBJ2-6; 7 positions agree with TRBD1. J was trimmed by 0 bases and V by 7 bases; bases with no gene match: 6. Germline V gene sequence: CDR1 LGHNA, CDR2 YSLEER. The CDR3 contains 16 residues.

The CDR3 bases are TGCGCCAGCAGTCTCGTACAGGGGTGTAGAATAGGGGAGCTGTTTTTT. Translating gives CASSLVQGCRIGELFF. The chain carries TRBV23-1 and TRBJ2-2; TRBD1 matches at 7 bases. TRBV23-1 is an ORF, and what it does is uncertain. There are 16 residues in the CDR3. V trimming: 4 bases; J trimming: 8 bases; junction bases outside the gene matches: 13.

CDR3 coding DNA: TGCAGCGTGCCGGGACAGACTGAAGCTTTCTTT. This gives the protein CSVPGQTEAFF. The rearrangement uses TRBV29-1 and TRBJ1-1; TRBD1 agrees at 7 bases. V was clipped by 6 bases and J by 5 bases; unmatched bases: 3. Germline V lookup: CDR1 SQVTM, CDR2 ANQGSEA. This CDR3 contains 11 residues.

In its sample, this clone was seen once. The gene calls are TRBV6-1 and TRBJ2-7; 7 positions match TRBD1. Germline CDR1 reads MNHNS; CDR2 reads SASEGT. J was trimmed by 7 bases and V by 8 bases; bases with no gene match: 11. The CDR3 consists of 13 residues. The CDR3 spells CASRRDSLGEQYF. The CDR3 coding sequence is TGTGCCAGCCGCCGGGACAGCTTAGGTGAGCAGTACTTC.

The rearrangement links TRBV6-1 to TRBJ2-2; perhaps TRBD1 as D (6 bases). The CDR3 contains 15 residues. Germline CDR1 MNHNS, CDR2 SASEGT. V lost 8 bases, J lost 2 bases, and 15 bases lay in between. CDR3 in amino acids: CASVRDTINTGELFF. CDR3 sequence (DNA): TGTGCCAGCGTTAGGGACACAATCAACACCGGGGAGCTGTTTTTT.